These T cell receptor beta chains were read from a single sample in a study of blood T cell repertoires in COVID-19. Data came from immunoSEQ multiplex PCR; TCRdb stores just in-frame clones and leaves some out. The table records some 15,000 clones, roughly three quarters of them present only once. The sequenced sample was peripheral blood. The receptors originated from a man aged 60-69 years with acute or convalescent COVID-19. Both conserved end residues are part of each CDR3. Each record gives: V gene, J gene, D gene, clone size, CDR3 protein, CDR3 DNA. The D gene is left open where the match is weak. Size is stated for part of the rows, as once, few or many counts, or as a class when the clone is expanded.

TRBV9,TRBJ2-7,.,.,CASSVDTSYEQYF,TGTGCCAGCAGCGTAGACACCTCCTACGAGCAGTACTTC
TRBV5-1,TRBJ1-1,TRBD1,.,CASSWTGGGVNTEAFF,TGCGCCAGCAGCTGGACAGGGGGTGGTGTGAACACTGAAGCTTTCTTT
TRBV5-1,TRBJ2-7,TRBD2,few,CASSLTGGEVLEQYF,TGCGCCAGCAGTCTGACCGGGGGGGAGGTTCTTGAGCAGTACTTC
TRBV2,TRBJ1-2,TRBD1,.,CASSQTGPEGYTF,TGTGCCAGCAGCCAGACAGGGCCGGAGGGCTACACCTTC
TRBV4-3,TRBJ2-7,TRBD2,.,CASSQATGGAYEQYF,TGCGCCAGCAGCCAAGCCACGGGAGGGGCCTACGAGCAGTACTTC
TRBV5-6,TRBJ1-1,TRBD1,.,CASSPQAGQGFGEAFF,TGTGCCAGCAGCCCGCAGGCGGGACAGGGGTTCGGTGAAGCTTTCTTT
TRBV19,TRBJ2-1,TRBD2,.,CASSMMRGNGRAVNEQFF,TGTGCCAGTAGTATGATGAGGGGTAACGGGAGGGCCGTCAATGAGCAGTTCTTC
TRBV5-4,TRBJ1-5,.,.,CASSLGTGGAQHF,TGTGCCAGCAGCTTGGGGACTGGGGGGGCCCAGCATTTT
TRBV25-1,TRBJ1-6,.,.,CASSESGLDNSPLHF,TGTGCCAGCAGTGAATCGGGACTTGATAATTCACCCCTCCACTTT
TRBV3-1/TRBV3-2,TRBJ1-2,TRBD1,.,CASSQGDSYGYTF,TGTGCCAGCAGCCAAGGGGACAGTTATGGCTACACCTTC
TRBV5-1,TRBJ2-3,TRBD2,.,CASSKGLAGPDTQYF,TGCGCCAGCAGCAAGGGACTAGCGGGACCAGATACGCAGTATTTT
TRBV5-1,TRBJ2-3,.,.,CASSLGSGGARGTDTQYF,TGCGCCAGCAGCTTAGGTTCGGGTGGGGCCAGAGGTACAGATACGCAGTATTTT
TRBV6-5,TRBJ2-7,TRBD2,.,CASSTLAGNEQYF,TGTGCCAGCAGCACTTTAGCGGGAAACGAGCAGTACTTC
TRBV5-8,TRBJ1-2,.,.,CASRLSGLTNYGYTF,TGTGCCAGCAGACTTTCTGGACTGACAAACTATGGCTACACCTTC
TRBV7-2,TRBJ1-2,TRBD1,.,CASSQRQGRSGYTF,TGTGCCAGCAGCCAACGACAGGGGAGGAGTGGCTACACCTTC
TRBV5-1,TRBJ1-3,.,.,CASSSQEVSGNTIYF,TGCGCCAGCAGCTCGCAGGAAGTCTCTGGAAACACCATATATTTT
TRBV7-9,TRBJ2-7,.,.,CASSSITGDEQYF,TGTGCCAGCAGCTCCATAACGGGGGACGAGCAGTACTTC
TRBV6-5,TRBJ2-7,TRBD1,.,CASSRTGRNEQYF,TGTGCCAGCAGTCGGACAGGGAGGAACGAGCAGTACTTC
TRBV5-1,TRBJ1-2,TRBD1,.,CASSSTGVGGYTF,TGCGCCAGCAGCTCTACAGGGGTGGGTGGCTACACCTTC
TRBV18,TRBJ1-2,.,once,CASSPLTRTAKYGYTF,TGTGCCAGCTCACCACTTACAAGGACAGCGAAGTATGGCTACACCTTC
TRBV5-4,TRBJ1-2,TRBD1,.,CASSFPQQMTGRSGYTF,TGTGCCAGCAGCTTTCCCCAACAAATGACAGGGCGCAGCGGCTACACCTTC
TRBV25-1,TRBJ1-2,.,once,CASSEHGTGREGYTF,TGTGCCAGCAGTGAGCATGGGACGGGGAGGGAAGGCTACACCTTC
TRBV15,TRBJ2-1,.,.,CATSSRVTGNEQFF,TGTGCCACCAGCAGCAGAGTTACAGGGAATGAGCAGTTCTTC
TRBV5-3,TRBJ1-5,.,.,CARSPGQPQHF,TGTGCCAGAAGCCCAGGTCAGCCCCAGCATTTT
TRBV5-6,TRBJ1-2,.,.,CASSLVVVSSTSNYGYTF,TGTGCCAGCAGCTTGGTCGTGGTCAGTTCAACCTCTAACTATGGCTACACCTTC
TRBV11-2,TRBJ2-3,.,.,CASSLSRISTDTQYF,TGTGCCAGCAGCTTGAGTCGAATTAGCACAGATACGCAGTATTTT
TRBV11-2,TRBJ1-6,.,.,CASSLDSYNSPLHF,TGTGCCAGCAGCTTAGACAGTTATAATTCACCCCTCCACTTT
TRBV3-1/TRBV3-2,TRBJ1-1,.,.,CASSQDGREAFF,TGTGCCAGCAGCCAAGATGGGAGGGAAGCTTTCTTT